The 20 T cell receptor beta chains reported below all come from one sample, sequenced in a study of cytomegalovirus exposure and HLA in healthy donors. Data came from immunoSEQ multiplex PCR; TCRdb stores just in-frame clones and leaves some out. The sample has some 170,000 clones, approximately 90% seen once. The specimen sequenced was PBMCs. Every receptor here comes from a woman in her 30s in good health and CMV-seronegative.

The chain employs TRBV28 and TRBJ2-7; D gene ambiguous. The CDR3 consists of 17 residues. Germline V gene data show CDR1 as MDHEN and CDR2 as SYDVKM. The germline V and J ends were trimmed by 2 bases and 0 bases, with 17 bases remaining between them. The CDR3 is CASSLTLLTSLSYEQYF. In nucleotides, the CDR3 is TGTGCCAGCAGTTTAACCCTTTTAACATCTCTCTCCTACGAGCAGTACTTC.

J is TRBJ1-1 and V is TRBV14, with D perhaps matching TRBD1 (6 bases). CDR1 is SGHDN, CDR2 FVKESK, per germline. The CDR3 length is 15 residues. Deletions cut 1 base from V and 0 bases from J, with 9 bases between. CDR3 sequence: CASSQAQGMNTEAFF. CDR3 bases: TGTGCCAGCAGCCAAGCTCAGGGGATGAACACTGAAGCTTTCTTT.

A single count supports this clone. The CDR3: CASSLQGAAIAEAFF. In nucleotides, the CDR3 is TGTGCCAGCAGCTTACAGGGGGCGGCCATCGCTGAAGCTTTCTTT. The chain employs TRBV7-2 and TRBJ1-1; 8 bases match TRBD1. Looked up from germline, CDR1 is SGHTA and CDR2 is FQGNSA. J gave up 6 bases and V 2 bases, and 8 bases lay outside the gene matches. The CDR3 covers 15 residues.

DNA for the CDR3: TGTGCCAGCAGGCGACAGGGGCCATATGGCTACACCTTC. Its protein is CASRRQGPYGYTF. The chain links TRBV6-5 to TRBJ1-2; 8 nucleotides line up with TRBD1. The CDR3 extends over 13 amino acids. V was pared by 6 bases and J by 5 bases, with 5 bases of the junction left unmatched. The germline V gene has CDR1 MNHEY and CDR2 SVGAGI.

The chain has TRBV2 and TRBJ2-1; 9 positions match TRBD2. J lost 5 bases, V lost 6 bases, and 20 bases had no gene match. CDR1 and CDR2 from the germline V gene are SNHLY and FYNNEI. The length of the CDR3 is 19 residues. The CDR3 nucleotides read TGTGCCAGCAGGCGGGGTCGCGGGGGGGCCGAAAGAAGAGACAATGAGCAGTTCTTC. This gives the protein CASRRGRGGAERRDNEQFF.

The chain combines TRBV14 with TRBJ2-7, with D hard to call. The CDR3 is 17 residues long. V was trimmed by 4 bases and J by 3 bases, leaving 22 bases between them. From germline, CDR1 is SGHDN and CDR2 FVKESK. Written as DNA, the CDR3 is TGTGCCAGCAGCCCCCTACCTTCTAGAGATTTTCGCTACGAGCAGTACTTC. Translated: CASSPLPSRDFRYEQYF.

The chain joins TRBV25-1 to TRBJ2-1, with D perhaps TRBD1 (5 bases). Trimming took off 0 bases at V and 4 bases at J, with 16 bases between the two ends. The length of the CDR3 is 17 residues. Looked up from germline, CDR1 is MGHDK and CDR2 is SYGVNS. CDR3 amino acids: CASSEYGAGGPYNEQFF. In DNA form, the CDR3 reads TGTGCCAGCAGTGAATATGGGGCAGGCGGTCCTTACAATGAGCAGTTCTTC.

CDR3 in DNA: TGTGCCAGCAGCTCCCCGTGGACAGTCACTGAAGCTTTCTTT. Its protein is CASSSPWTVTEAFF. V is TRBV7-9 and J is TRBJ1-1; D might be TRBD1 (6 bases). Germline CDR1 is SEHNR and CDR2 is FQNEAQ (reference sequence). Trimming removed 4 bases from V and 4 bases from J, with 13 bases in between. The CDR3 is 14 residues long.

The chain employs TRBV27 and TRBJ1-1; the match to TRBD1 covers 9 bases. CDR1 is MNHEY and CDR2 is SMNVEV in the germline V gene (reference sequence). This CDR3 contains 14 residues. V trimming: 8 bases; J trimming: 2 bases; junction bases outside the gene matches: 6. CDR3 nucleotides: TGTGCCAGCCAACACAGGGGGCTAAACACTGAAGCTTTCTTT. Its translation is CASQHRGLNTEAFF.

This sequence joins TRBV2 and TRBJ1-4; the match to TRBD1 covers 9 bases. CDR1 and CDR2 (germline): SNHLY, FYNNEI. This CDR3 is 19 amino acids long. After removal of 6 bases from V and 6 bases from J, the junction contained 20 bases not matched to a gene. This CDR3 is CASRPTRDRASVGDEKLFF. The DNA of the CDR3 is TGTGCCAGCAGACCCACGCGGGACAGGGCGTCCGTGGGGGATGAAAAACTGTTTTTT.

The chain links TRBV10-3 to TRBJ2-7, with D possibly matching TRBD2 (6 bases). The CDR3 runs to 15 residues. The germline gives CDR1 ENHRY, CDR2 SYGVKD. The V gene lost 0 bases and the J gene lost 0 bases, with 9 bases spanning the gap. CDR3 loop: CAISESSGASYEQYF. In DNA, the CDR3 is TGTGCCATCAGTGAGTCTAGCGGAGCCTCCTACGAGCAGTACTTC.

The chain combines TRBV5-6 with TRBJ2-7, with D perhaps TRBD1 (6 bases). This CDR3 region has 14 residues. V lost 0 bases and J lost 3, with 10 bases in between. Germline V gene data show CDR1 as SGHDT and CDR2 as YYEEEE. The CDR3 is CASSLGDTVYEQYF. DNA for the CDR3: TGTGCCAGCAGCTTGGGGGACACCGTCTACGAGCAGTACTTC.

The V gene is TRBV15, the J gene TRBJ1-5; no reliable D call. The germline gives CDR1 LNHNV, CDR2 YYDKDF (reference sequence). Between the trimmed V and J ends, which lost 0 bases and 7 bases, there was a span of 13 bases. This CDR3 region has 15 residues. CDR3 loop: CATSRDNEGGQPQHF. The CDR3 nucleotides are TGTGCCACCAGCAGAGATAATGAAGGAGGCCAGCCCCAGCATTTT.

The chain joins TRBV4-1 to TRBJ1-2, with TRBD1 matching 8 bases. Losses at the gene ends were 6 bases for V and 2 bases for J; bases not matched to a gene: 5. The CDR3 length is 14 residues. Germline CDR1 and CDR2: MGHRA and YSYEKL. The CDR3 DNA reads as TGCGCCAGCAGAGGACAGGGACTAAACTATGGCTACACCTTC. It specifies CASRGQGLNYGYTF.

This chain joins TRBV9 and TRBJ2-3; D may be TRBD1 (5 bases). This CDR3 has 16 residues. V was cut by 3 bases and J by 1 base, with 15 bases left in between. CDR1 is SGDLS, CDR2 YYNGEE, per germline. In DNA form, the CDR3 reads TGTGCCAGCAGCGGCTCAGGGCCCGAAGGCACAGATACGCAGTATTTT. Amino acid sequence: CASSGSGPEGTDTQYF.

V and J are TRBV27 and TRBJ1-2; TRBD1 might be the D (6 bases). The CDR3 totals 16 residues. V was trimmed by 3 bases and J by 1 base, leaving 15 bases between them. Looked up from germline, CDR1 is MNHEY and CDR2 is SMNVEV (reference sequence). CDR3 DNA sequence: TGTGCCAGCAGTTTCCGAAGGACAGCGAATAACTATGGCTACACCTTC. Protein: CASSFRRTANNYGYTF.

The sample holds one count of this clone. This chain joins TRBV5-6 and TRBJ2-3, with D hard to call. Looked up from germline, CDR1 is SGHDT and CDR2 is YYEEEE. V lost 2 bases to trimming and J lost 6 bases, with 10 bases between them. The CDR3 loop spans 13 amino acids. The CDR3 region has the DNA TGTGCCAGCAGCTTCGGCGGCCCGGATACGCAGTATTTT. Translated: CASSFGGPDTQYF.

The chain employs TRBV2 and TRBJ2-7; 7 bases are shared with TRBD1. V lost 3 bases and J lost 5; bases outside the gene matches: 10. CDR3 length: 15 residues. Germline V lookup: CDR1 SNHLY, CDR2 FYNNEI. The CDR3 is CASSDPDTGDNEQYF. As DNA, the CDR3 is TGTGCCAGCAGTGACCCAGATACAGGGGACAACGAGCAGTACTTC.

This rearrangement joins TRBV29-1 to TRBJ2-1, with TRBD2 identical over 10 bases. In germline, CDR1 is SQVTM, CDR2 ANQGSEA. The CDR3 runs to 18 residues. With V trimmed by 4 bases and J by 6 bases, 18 bases remained unmatched. CDR3 loop: CSVGGISGGSRSRNEQFF. The CDR3 coding sequence is TGCAGCGTTGGGGGGATTAGCGGGGGGTCGAGGTCCCGCAATGAGCAGTTCTTC.

This chain joins TRBV27 and TRBJ1-1; D gene unclear. The germline V gene has CDR1 MNHEY and CDR2 SMNVEV (reference sequence). Trimming took 6 bases from V and 0 from J, leaving 5 bases between them. The CDR3 is 12 residues long. CDR3 bases: TGTGCCAGCAGGGGCATGAACACTGAAGCTTTCTTT. This encodes CASRGMNTEAFF.